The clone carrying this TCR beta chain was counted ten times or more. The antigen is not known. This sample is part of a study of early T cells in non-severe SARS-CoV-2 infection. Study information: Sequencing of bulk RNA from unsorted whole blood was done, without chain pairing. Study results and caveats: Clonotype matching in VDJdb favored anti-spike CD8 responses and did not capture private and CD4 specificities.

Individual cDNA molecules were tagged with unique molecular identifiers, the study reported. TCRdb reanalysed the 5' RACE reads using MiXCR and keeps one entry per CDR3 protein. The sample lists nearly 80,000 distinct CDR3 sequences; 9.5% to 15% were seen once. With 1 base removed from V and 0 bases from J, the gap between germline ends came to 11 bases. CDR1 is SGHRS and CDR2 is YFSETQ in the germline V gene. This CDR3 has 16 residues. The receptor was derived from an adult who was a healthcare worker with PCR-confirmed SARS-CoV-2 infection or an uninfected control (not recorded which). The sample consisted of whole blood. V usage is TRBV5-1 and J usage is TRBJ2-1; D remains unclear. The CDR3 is CASSLRADLSYNEQFF. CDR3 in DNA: TGCGCCAGCAGCTTGAGGGCGGACCTCTCCTACAATGAGCAGTTCTTC.